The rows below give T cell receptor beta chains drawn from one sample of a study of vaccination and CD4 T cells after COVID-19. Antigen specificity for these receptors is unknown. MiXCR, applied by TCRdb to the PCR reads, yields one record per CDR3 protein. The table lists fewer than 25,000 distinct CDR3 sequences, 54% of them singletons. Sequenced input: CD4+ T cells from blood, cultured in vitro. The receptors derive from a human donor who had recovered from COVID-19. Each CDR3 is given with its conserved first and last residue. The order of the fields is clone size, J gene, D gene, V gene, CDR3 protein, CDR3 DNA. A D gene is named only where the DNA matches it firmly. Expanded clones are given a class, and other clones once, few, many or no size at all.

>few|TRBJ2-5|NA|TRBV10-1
CASSEGLPGSQYF
TGCGCCAGCAGTGAGGGACTCCCTGGGTCCCAGTACTTC
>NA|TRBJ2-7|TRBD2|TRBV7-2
CASSALAGVVYF
TGTGCCAGCAGCGCCCTAGCGGGAGTCGTGTACTTC
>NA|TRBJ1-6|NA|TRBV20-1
CSARVEGGTYNSPLHF
TGCAGTGCTAGAGTAGAGGGGGGCACCTATAATTCACCCCTCCACTTT
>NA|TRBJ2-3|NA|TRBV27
CASSLRGVDTQYF
TGTGCCAGCAGTTTAAGAGGGGTAGATACGCAGTATTTT
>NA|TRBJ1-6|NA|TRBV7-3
CASSKTGTRDSPLHF
TGTGCCAGCAGCAAAACCGGGACGAGAGATTCACCCCTCCACTTT
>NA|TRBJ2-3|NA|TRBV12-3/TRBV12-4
CASSSQRVSTDTQYF
TGTGCCAGCAGTTCCCAGCGGGTTAGCACAGATACGCAGTATTTT
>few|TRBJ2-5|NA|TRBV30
CAVGGLEGARETQYF
TGTGCCGTTGGAGGACTAGAGGGGGCTCGGGAGACCCAGTACTTC
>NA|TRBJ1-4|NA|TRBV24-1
CATSDKGRGGTTNEKLFF
TGTGCCACCAGTGATAAAGGGCGCGGCGGGACAACTAATGAAAAACTGTTTTTT
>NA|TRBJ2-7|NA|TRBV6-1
CASSPGPTYEQYF
TGTGCCAGCAGCCCAGGACCTACCTACGAGCAGTACTTC
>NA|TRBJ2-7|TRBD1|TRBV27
CAPLADRGTYEQYF
TGTGCCCCATTGGCGGACAGGGGAACCTACGAGCAGTACTTC
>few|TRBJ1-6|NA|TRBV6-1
CASIITESYNSPLHF
TGTGCCAGCATTATAACGGAATCCTATAATTCACCCCTCCACTTT
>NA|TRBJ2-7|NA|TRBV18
CASSRFAAGSPFYEQYF
TGTGCCAGCTCACGTTTCGCAGCGGGCTCCCCATTCTACGAGCAGTACTTC
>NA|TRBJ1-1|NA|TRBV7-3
CASSTRGGAAFF
TGTGCCAGCAGCACCCGAGGTGGCGCCGCTTTCTTT
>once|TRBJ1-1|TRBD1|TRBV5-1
CASSFPDRVNTEAFF
TGCGCCAGCAGCTTTCCGGACAGGGTGAACACTGAAGCTTTCTTT
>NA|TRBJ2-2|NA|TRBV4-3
CASSQDIPGGTGELFF
TGCGCCAGCAGCCAAGACATTCCTGGAGGGACCGGGGAGCTGTTTTTT
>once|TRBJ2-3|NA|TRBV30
CAWSVKHSSTDTQYF
TGTGCCTGGAGTGTAAAGCACAGCAGCACAGATACGCAGTATTTT
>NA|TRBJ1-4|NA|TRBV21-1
CASSKEVYRSTNEKLFF
TGTGCCAGCAGCAAGGAAGTGTACAGGTCAACTAATGAAAAACTGTTTTTT
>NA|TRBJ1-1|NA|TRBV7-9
CASSPPGPRGTEAFF
TGTGCCAGCAGCCCCCCGGGACCCAGAGGGACTGAAGCTTTCTTT
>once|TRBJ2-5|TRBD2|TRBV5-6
CASSLPAGQETQYF
TGTGCCAGCAGCTTGCCAGCGGGACAAGAGACCCAGTACTTC
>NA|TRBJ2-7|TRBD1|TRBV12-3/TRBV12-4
CASRGQGDYEQYF
TGTGCCAGCAGAGGACAGGGAGACTACGAGCAGTACTTC
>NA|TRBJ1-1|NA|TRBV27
CASSLRGRTEAFF
TGTGCCAGCAGTTTGAGGGGGAGGACTGAAGCTTTCTTT
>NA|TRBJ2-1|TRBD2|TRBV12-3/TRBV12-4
CASSGVGTTAGEQFF
TGTGCCAGCAGTGGGGTGGGGACTACGGCAGGGGAGCAGTTCTTC
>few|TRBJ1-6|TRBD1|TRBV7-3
CASSLKGQGYSPLHF
TGTGCCAGCAGCTTAAAGGGACAGGGCTATTCACCCCTCCACTTT
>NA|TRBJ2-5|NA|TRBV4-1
CASSQEGVEETQYF
TGCGCCAGCAGCCAAGAAGGGGTTGAGGAGACCCAGTACTTC
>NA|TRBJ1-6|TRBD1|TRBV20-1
CSARTGGASYNSPLHF
TGCAGTGCTAGAACAGGGGGCGCATCCTATAATTCACCCCTCCACTTT
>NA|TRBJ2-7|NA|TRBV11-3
CASSLRQRPLYEQYF
TGTGCCAGCAGCTTACGTCAGCGTCCCCTCTACGAGCAGTACTTC
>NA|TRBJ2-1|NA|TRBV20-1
CSAYKSSYNEQFF
TGCAGTGCTTATAAATCCTCCTACAATGAGCAGTTCTTC
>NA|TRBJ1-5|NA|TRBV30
CASGQPNQPQHF
TGTGCCTCTGGACAGCCCAATCAGCCCCAGCATTTT